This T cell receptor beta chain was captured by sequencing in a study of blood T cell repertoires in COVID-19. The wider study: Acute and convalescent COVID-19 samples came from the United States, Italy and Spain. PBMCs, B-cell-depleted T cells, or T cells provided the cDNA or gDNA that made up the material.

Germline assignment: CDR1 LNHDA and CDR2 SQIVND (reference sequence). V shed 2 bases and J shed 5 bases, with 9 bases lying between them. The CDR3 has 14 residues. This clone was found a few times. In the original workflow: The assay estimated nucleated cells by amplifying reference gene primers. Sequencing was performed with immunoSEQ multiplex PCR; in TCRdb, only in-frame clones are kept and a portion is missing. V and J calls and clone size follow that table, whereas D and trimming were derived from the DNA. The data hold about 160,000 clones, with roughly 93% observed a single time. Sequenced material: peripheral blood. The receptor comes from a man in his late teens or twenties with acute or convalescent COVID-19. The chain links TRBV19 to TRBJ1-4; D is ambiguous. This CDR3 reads CASSISGSNEKLFF. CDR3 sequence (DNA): TGTGCCAGTAGTATATCGGGGTCCAATGAAAAACTGTTTTTT.